The sequence of this TCR beta chain was determined in a study of radiotherapy plus CTLA-4 blockade in lung cancer. Method: immunoSEQ multiplex PCR; TCRdb's copy keeps in-frame clones and lacks some. The sample holds 90,000 or so clones, approximately 83% seen once. With 4 bases clipped from V and 4 bases from J, the junction kept 3 bases outside the gene matches. This CDR3 region has 13 residues. In germline, CDR1 is SQVTM, CDR2 ANQGSEA. The sample holds a few counts of this clone. The genes are TRBV29-1 and TRBJ2-1; the match to TRBD2 covers 8 bases. This receptor was taken from a human donor with non-small cell lung cancer who had stable disease on radiotherapy plus ipilimumab. The sequencing used peripheral blood, collected from a patient treated with radiotherapy plus ipilimumab. CDR3 amino acids: CSVGRLAYNEQFF. CDR3 coding DNA: TGCAGCGTTGGGAGACTAGCGTACAATGAGCAGTTCTTC.